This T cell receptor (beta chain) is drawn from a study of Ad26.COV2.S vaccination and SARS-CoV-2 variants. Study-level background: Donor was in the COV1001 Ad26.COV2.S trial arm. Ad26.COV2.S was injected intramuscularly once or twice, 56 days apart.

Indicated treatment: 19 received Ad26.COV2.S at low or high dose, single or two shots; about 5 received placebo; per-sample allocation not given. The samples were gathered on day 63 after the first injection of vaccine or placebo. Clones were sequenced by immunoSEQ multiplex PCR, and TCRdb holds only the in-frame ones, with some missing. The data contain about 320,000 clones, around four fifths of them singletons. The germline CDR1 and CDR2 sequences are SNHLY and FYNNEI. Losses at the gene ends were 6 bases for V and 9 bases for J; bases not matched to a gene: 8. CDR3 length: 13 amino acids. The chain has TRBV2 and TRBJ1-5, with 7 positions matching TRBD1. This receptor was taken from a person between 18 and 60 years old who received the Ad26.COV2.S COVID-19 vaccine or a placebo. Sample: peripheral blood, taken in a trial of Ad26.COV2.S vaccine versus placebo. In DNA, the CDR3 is TGTGCCAGCAGACAAACAGGGGAGCCGCCCCAGCATTTT. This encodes CASRQTGEPPQHF.